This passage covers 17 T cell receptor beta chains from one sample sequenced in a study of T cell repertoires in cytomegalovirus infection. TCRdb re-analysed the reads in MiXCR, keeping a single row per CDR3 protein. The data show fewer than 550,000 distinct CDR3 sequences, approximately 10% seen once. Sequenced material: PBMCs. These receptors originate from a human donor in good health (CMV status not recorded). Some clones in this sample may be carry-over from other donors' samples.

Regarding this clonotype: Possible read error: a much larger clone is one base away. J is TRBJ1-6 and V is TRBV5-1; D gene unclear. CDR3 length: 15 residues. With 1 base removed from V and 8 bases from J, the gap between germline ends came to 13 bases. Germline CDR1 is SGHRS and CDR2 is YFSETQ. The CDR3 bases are TGCGCCAGCAGCTTGTTTTCACCTAGCGATTCACCCCTCCACTTT. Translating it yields CASSLFSPSDSPLHF.

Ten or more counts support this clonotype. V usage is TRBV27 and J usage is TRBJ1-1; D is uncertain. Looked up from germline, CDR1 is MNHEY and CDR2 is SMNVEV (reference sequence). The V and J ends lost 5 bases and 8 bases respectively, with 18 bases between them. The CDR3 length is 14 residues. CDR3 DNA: TGTGCCAGCAGTCCCGGTAGCAGGCCTTGGGAAGCTTTCTTT. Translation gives CASSPGSRPWEAFF.

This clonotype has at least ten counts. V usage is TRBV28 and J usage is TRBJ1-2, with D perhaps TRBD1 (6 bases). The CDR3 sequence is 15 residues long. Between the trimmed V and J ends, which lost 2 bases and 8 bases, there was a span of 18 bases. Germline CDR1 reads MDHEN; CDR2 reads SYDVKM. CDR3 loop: CASSLGGAQRKGYTF. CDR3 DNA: TGTGCCAGCAGTTTAGGGGGGGCGCAGAGGAAAGGCTACACCTTC.

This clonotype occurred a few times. The CDR3 reads CASSRPWGSNEQYF. The CDR3 DNA sequence: TGTGCCAGCAGCCGGCCCTGGGGGTCCAACGAGCAGTACTTC. V and J are TRBV6-6 and TRBJ2-7; tentatively, D is TRBD1 or TRBD2 (5 bases each). The ends were cut back, 6 bases at V and 5 bases at J, with 17 bases in the middle. The CDR3 runs 14 residues. Germline loops: CDR1 MNHNY, CDR2 SVGAGI (reference sequence).

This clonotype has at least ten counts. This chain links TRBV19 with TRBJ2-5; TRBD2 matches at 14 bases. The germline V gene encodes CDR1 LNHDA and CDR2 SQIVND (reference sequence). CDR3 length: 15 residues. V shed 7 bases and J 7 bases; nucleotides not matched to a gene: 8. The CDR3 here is CASTAGTSGSGTQYF. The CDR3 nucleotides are TGTGCCAGTACCGCGGGGACTAGCGGGAGCGGGACCCAGTACTTC.

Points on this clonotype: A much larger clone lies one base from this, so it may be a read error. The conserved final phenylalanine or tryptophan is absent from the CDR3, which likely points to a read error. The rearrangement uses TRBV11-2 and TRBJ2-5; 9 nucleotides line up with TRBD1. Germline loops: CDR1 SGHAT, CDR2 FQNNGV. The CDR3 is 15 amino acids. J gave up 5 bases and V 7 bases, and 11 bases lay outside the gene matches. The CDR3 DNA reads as TGTGCCAGCAACGCGCAGGGGACAGGGAAGGAGACCCAGTACCTC. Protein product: CASNAQGTGKETQYL.

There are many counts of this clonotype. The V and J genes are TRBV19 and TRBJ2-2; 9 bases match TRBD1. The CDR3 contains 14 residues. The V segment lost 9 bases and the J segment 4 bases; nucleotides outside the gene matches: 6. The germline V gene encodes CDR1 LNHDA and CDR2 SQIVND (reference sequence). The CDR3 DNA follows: TGTGCCAGCTCCGGGACAGGGTTCACCGGGGAGCTGTTTTTT. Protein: CASSGTGFTGELFF. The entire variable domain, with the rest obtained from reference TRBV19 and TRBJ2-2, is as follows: DGGITQSPKYLFRKEGQNVTLSCEQNLNHDAMYWYRQDPGQGLRLIYYSQIVNDFQKGDIAEGYSVSREKKESFPLTVTSAQKNPTAFYLCASSGTGFTGELFFGEGSRLTVL.

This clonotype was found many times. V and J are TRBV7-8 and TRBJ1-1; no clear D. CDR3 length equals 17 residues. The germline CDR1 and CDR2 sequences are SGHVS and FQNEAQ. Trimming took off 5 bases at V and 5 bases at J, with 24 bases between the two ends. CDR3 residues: CASSRLQVGPGLTEAFF. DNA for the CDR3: TGTGCCAGCAGCCGTCTTCAAGTCGGCCCGGGGTTGACTGAAGCTTTCTTT.

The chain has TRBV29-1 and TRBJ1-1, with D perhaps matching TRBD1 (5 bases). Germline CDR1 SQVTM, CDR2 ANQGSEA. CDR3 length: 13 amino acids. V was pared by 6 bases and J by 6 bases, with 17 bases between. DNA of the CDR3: TGCAGCGTGGAGGGGAGGCCGACGGCTGAAGCTTTCTTT. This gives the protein CSVEGRPTAEAFF.

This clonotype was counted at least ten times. CDR3 region: CASSLKGSANTQETQYF. CDR3 nucleotides: TGTGCCAGCAGCTTAAAGGGGTCAGCCAACACCCAAGAGACCCAGTACTTC. This rearrangement joins TRBV7-9 to TRBJ2-5; TRBD1 is a possible D gene (5 bases). Germline CDR1 is SEHNR and CDR2 is FQNEAQ (reference sequence). The V and J ends lost 2 bases and 1 base respectively, with 17 bases between them. The CDR3 loop spans 17 amino acids.

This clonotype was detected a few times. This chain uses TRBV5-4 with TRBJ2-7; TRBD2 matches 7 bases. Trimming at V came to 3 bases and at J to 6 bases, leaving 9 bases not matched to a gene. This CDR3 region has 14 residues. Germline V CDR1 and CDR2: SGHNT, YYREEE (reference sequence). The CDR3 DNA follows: TGTGCCAGCAGCTCGGCTAGCGGAGGCTCCGAGCAGTACTTC. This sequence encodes CASSSASGGSEQYF.

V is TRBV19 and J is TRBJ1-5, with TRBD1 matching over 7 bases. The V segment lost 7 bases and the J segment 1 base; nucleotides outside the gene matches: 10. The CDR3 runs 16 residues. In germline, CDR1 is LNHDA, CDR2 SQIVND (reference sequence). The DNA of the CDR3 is TGTGCCAGTACCGCGAGGGGGCGCGGAAGCAATCAGCCCCAGCATTTT. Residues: CASTARGRGSNQPQHF.

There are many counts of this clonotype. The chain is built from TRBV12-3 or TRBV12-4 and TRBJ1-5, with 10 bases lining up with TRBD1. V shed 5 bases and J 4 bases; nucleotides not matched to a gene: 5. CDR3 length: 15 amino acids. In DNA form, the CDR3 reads TGTGCCAGCAGTGCTGGACAGGGGGTGAATCAGCCCCAGCATTTT. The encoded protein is CASSAGQGVNQPQHF.

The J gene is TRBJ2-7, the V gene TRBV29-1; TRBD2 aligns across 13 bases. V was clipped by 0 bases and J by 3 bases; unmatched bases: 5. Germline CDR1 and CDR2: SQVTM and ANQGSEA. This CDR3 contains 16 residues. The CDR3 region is CSVEETRTSGSYEQYF. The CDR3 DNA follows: TGCAGCGTTGAAGAGACGAGGACTAGCGGGAGCTACGAGCAGTACTTC.

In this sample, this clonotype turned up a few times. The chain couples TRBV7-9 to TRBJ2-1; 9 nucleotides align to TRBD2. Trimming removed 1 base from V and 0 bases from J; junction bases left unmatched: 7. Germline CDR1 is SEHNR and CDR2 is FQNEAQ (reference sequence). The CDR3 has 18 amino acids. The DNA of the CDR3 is TGTGCCAGCAGCTTAGGGCTAGCGGGATTAAGCTCCTACAATGAGCAGTTCTTC. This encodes CASSLGLAGLSSYNEQFF.

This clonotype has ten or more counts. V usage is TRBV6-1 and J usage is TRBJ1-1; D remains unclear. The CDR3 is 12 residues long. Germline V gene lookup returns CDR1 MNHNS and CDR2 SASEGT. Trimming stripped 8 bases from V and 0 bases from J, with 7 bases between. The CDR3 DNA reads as TGTGCCAGCCTCAGCCTGAACACTGAAGCTTTCTTT. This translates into CASLSLNTEAFF.

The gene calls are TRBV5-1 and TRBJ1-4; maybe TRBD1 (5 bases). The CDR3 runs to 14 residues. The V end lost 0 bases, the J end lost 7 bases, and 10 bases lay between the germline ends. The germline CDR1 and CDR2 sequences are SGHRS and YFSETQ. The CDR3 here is CASSLAQEGEKLFF. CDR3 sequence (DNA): TGCGCCAGCAGCTTGGCACAGGAGGGTGAAAAACTGTTTTTT.